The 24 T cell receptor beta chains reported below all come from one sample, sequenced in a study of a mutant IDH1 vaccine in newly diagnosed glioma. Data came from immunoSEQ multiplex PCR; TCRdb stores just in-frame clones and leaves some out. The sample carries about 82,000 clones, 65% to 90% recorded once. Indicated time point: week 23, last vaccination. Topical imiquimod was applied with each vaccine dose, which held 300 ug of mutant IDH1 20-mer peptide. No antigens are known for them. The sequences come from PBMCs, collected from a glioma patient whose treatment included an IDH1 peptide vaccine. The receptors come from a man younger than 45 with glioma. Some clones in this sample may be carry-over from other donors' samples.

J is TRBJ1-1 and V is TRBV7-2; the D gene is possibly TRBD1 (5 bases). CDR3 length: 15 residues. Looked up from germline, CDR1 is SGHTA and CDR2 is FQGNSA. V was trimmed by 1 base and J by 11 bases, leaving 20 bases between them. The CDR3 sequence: CASSLDIGAKKEAFF. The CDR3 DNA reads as TGTGCCAGCAGCTTAGACATAGGGGCGAAAAAGGAGGCTTTCTTT.

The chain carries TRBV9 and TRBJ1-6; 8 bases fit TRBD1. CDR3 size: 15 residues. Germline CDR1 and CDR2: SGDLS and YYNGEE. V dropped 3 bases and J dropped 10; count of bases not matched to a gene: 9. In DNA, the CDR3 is TGTGCCAGCAGCGCCGCGCAGGGGGCTCGGTCACCCCTCCACTTT. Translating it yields CASSAAQGARSPLHF.

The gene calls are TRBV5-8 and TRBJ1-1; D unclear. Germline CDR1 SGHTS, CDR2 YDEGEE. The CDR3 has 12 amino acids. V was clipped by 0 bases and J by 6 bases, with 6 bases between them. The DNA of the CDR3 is TGTGCCAGCAGCTTGGTTCGCCCTGAAGCTTTCTTT. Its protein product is CASSLVRPEAFF.

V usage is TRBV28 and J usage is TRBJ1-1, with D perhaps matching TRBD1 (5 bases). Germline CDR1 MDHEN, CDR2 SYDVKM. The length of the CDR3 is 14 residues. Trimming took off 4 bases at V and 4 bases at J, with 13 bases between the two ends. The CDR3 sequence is CASSSLGLSTEAFF. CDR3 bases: TGTGCCAGCAGTTCCTTGGGGCTGAGCACTGAAGCTTTCTTT. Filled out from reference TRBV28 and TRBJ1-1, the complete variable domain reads DVKVTQSSRYLVKRTGEKVFLECVQDMDHENMFWYRQDPGLGLRLIYFSYDVKMKEKGDIPEGYSVSREKKERFSLILESASTNQTSMYLCASSSLGLSTEAFFGQGTRLTVV.

The CDR3 loop reads CASSQESSLGEQFF. In DNA form, the CDR3 reads TGCGCCAGCAGCCAAGAGTCTAGCCTAGGCGAGCAGTTCTTC. V gene TRBV4-1 combines with J gene TRBJ2-1; D is possibly TRBD2 (5 bases). Germline values: CDR1 MGHRA, CDR2 YSYEKL. V dropped 0 bases and J dropped 10 bases, with 13 bases sitting between them. The CDR3 runs to 14 residues.

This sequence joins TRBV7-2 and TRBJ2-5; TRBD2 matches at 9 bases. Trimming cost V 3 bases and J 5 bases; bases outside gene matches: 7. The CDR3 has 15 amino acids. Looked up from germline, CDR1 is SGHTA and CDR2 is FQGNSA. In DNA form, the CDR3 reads TGTGCCAGCAGCTTCGTAGCGGGAGATGGGGAGACCCAGTACTTC. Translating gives CASSFVAGDGETQYF.

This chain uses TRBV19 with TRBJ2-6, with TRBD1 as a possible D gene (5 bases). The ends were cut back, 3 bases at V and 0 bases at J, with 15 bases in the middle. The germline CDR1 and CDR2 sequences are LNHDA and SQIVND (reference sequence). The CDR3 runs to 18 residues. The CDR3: CASSIFGRAHSGANVLTF. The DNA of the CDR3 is TGTGCCAGTAGTATTTTCGGCAGGGCCCACTCTGGGGCCAACGTCCTGACTTTC.

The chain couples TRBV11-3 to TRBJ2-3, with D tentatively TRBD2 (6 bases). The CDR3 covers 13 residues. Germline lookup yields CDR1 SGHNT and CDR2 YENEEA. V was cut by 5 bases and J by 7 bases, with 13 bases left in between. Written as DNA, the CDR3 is TGTGCCAGCAGCACGGACTATTCGAATACGCAGTATTTT. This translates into CASSTDYSNTQYF.

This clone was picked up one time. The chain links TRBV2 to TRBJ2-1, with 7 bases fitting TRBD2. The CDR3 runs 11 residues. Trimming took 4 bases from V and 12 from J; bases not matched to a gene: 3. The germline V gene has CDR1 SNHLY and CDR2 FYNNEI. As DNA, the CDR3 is TGTGCCAGCAGTGGGTCGGGAGGGCAGTTCTTC. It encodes CASSGSGGQFF.

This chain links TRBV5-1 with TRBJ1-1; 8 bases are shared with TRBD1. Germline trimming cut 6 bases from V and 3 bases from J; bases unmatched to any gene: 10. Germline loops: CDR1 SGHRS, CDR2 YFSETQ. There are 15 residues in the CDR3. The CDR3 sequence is CASTPRGQADTEAFF. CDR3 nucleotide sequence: TGCGCCAGCACCCCCAGGGGGCAGGCGGACACTGAAGCTTTCTTT.

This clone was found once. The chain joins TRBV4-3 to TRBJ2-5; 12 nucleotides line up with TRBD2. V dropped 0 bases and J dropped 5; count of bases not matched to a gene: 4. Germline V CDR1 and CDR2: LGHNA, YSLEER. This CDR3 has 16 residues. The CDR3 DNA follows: TGCGCCAGCAGCCAAGATCTAGCGGGGGGGCGGGAGACCCAGTACTTC. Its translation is CASSQDLAGGRETQYF.

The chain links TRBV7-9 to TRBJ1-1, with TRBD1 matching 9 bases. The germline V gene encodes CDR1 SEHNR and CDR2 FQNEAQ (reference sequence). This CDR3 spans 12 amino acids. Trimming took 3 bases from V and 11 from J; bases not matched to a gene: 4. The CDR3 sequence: CASSFTGGEAFF. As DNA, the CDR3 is TGTGCCAGCAGCTTCACAGGGGGCGAGGCTTTCTTT. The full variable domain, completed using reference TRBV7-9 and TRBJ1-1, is DTGVSQNPRHKITKRGQNVTFRCDPISEHNRLYWYRQTLGQGPEFLTYFQNEAQLEKSRLLSDRFSAERPKGSFSTLEIQRTEQGDSAMYLCASSFTGGEAFFGQGTRLTVV.

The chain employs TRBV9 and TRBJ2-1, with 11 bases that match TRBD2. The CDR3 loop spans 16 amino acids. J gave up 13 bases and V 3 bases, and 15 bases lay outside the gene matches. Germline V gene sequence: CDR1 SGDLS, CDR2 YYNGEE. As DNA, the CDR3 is TGTGCCAGCAGCGCCCAGGACATCAGACTAGCGGGGCAACAGTTCTTC. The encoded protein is CASSAQDIRLAGQQFF.

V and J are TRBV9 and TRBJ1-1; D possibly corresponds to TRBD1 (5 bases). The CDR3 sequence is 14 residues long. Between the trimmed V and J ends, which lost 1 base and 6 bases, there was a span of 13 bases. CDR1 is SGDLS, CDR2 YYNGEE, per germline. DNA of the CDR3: TGTGCCAGCAGCGTACAGGGTGCGGGTCCTGAAGCTTTCTTT. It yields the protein CASSVQGAGPEAFF.

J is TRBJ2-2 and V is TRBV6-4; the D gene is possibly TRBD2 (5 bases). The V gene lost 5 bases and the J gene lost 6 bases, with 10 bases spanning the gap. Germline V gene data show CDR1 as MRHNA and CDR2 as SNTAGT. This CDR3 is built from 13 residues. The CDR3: CASSLDGAGELFF. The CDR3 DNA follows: TGTGCCAGCAGTCTTGACGGGGCCGGGGAGCTGTTTTTT.

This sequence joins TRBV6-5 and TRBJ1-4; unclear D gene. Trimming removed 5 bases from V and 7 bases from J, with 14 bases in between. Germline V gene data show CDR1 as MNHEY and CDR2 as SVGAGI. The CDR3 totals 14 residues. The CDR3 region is CASSMTQAGEKLFF. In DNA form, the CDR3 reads TGTGCCAGCAGTATGACACAAGCGGGTGAAAAACTGTTTTTT.

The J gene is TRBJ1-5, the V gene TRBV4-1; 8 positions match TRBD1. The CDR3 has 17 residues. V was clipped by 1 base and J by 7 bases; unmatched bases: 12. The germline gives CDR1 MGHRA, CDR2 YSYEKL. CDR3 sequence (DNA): TGCGCCAGCAGCCAAGCCGCCCTGCTGACAGGGGCGCAGCCCCAGCATTTT. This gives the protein CASSQAALLTGAQPQHF.

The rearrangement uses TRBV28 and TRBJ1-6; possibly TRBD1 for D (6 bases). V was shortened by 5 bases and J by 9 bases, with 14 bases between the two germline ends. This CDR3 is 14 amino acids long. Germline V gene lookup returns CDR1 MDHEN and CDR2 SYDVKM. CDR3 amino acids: CASSTGTSVSPLHF. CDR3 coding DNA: TGTGCCAGCAGTACCGGGACATCTGTTTCACCCCTCCACTTT. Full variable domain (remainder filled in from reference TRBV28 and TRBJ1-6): DVKVTQSSRYLVKRTGEKVFLECVQDMDHENMFWYRQDPGLGLRLIYFSYDVKMKEKGDIPEGYSVSREKKERFSLILESASTNQTSMYLCASSTGTSVSPLHFGNGTRLTVT.

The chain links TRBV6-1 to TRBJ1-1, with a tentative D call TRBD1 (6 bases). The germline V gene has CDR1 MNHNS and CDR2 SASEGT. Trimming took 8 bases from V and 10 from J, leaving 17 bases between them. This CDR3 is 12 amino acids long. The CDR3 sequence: CASGKQGSAAFF. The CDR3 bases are TGTGCCAGCGGTAAACAGGGATCGGCAGCTTTCTTT.

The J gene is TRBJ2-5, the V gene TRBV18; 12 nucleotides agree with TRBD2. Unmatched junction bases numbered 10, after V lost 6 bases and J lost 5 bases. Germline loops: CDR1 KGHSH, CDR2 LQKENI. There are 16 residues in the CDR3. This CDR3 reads CASSPGLAGRGETQYF. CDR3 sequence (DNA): TGTGCCAGCTCTCCCGGACTAGCGGGAAGAGGGGAGACCCAGTACTTC.

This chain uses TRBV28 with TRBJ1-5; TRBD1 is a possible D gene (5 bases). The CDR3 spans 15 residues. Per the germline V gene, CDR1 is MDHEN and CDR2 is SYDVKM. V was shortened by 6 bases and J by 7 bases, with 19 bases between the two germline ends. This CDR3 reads CASSLAGAFDQPQHF. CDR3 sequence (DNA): TGTGCCAGCAGCCTCGCCGGGGCCTTCGACCAGCCCCAGCATTTT.

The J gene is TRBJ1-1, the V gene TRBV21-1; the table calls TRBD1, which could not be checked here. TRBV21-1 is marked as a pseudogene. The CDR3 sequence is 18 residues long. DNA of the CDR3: TGTGCCAGCAGCCTAGAGACAGGGGATCGCCTAATGAACACTGAAGCTTTCTTT. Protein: CASSLETGDRLMNTEAFF.

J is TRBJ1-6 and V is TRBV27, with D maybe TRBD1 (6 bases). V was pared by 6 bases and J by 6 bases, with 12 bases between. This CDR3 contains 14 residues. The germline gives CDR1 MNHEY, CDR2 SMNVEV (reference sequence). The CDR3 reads CASSRGGGNSPLHF. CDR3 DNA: TGTGCCAGCAGCCGGGGAGGGGGTAATTCACCCCTCCACTTT.

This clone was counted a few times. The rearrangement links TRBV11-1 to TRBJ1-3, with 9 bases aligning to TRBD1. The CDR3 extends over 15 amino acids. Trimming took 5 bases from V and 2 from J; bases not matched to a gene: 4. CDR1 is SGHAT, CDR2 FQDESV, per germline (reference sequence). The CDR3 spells CASSARTGAGNTIYF. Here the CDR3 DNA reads TGTGCCAGCAGCGCCCGGACAGGGGCTGGAAACACCATATATTTT.